This passage covers 9 T cell receptor beta chains from one sample sequenced in a study of T cell responses to AZD1222 COVID-19 vaccine. The protocol was immunoSEQ multiplex PCR, while the TCRdb copy is restricted to in-frame clones and leaves out a portion. Of 80,000 or so clones in the sample, under 95% were seen once. The sequencing here drew on peripheral blood, taken on day 0 of MenACWY control vaccination. The source of these receptors is an adult in good health.

The chain joins TRBV5-1 to TRBJ1-1; 7 positions match TRBD1. The CDR3 spans 14 residues. Germline trimming cut 4 bases from V and 1 base from J; bases unmatched to any gene: 4. The germline V gene has CDR1 SGHRS and CDR2 YFSETQ. CDR3 protein: CASSPQGRNTEAFF. Here the CDR3 DNA reads TGCGCCAGCAGCCCACAGGGGCGGAACACTGAAGCTTTCTTT.

J is TRBJ2-3 and V is TRBV3-1 (or the pseudogene TRBV3-2); weak D call: TRBD2 (6 bases). There are 15 residues in the CDR3. Germline values: CDR1 LGHDT, CDR2 YNNKEL (reference sequence). The germline V and J ends were trimmed by 1 base and 4 bases, with 12 bases remaining between them. CDR3 sequence: CASSQVPGVADTQYF. Written as DNA, the CDR3 is TGTGCCAGCAGCCAAGTCCCGGGAGTGGCAGATACGCAGTATTTT.

The CDR3 loop is CASSLIRRGETEAFF. The CDR3, as DNA: TGTGCCAGCAGCTTGATAAGGCGAGGGGAAACTGAAGCTTTCTTT. The chain combines TRBV5-6 with TRBJ1-1, with a weak D call TRBD1 (5 bases). From germline, CDR1 is SGHDT and CDR2 YYEEEE. This CDR3 spans 15 amino acids. Trimming left V 1 base short and J 5 bases short, with 15 bases between.

The chain has TRBV5-4 and TRBJ2-2, with 8 bases aligning to TRBD2. With 9 bases clipped from V and 6 bases from J, the junction kept 13 bases outside the gene matches. Germline CDR1 reads SGHNT; CDR2 reads YYREEE (reference sequence). This CDR3 has 15 residues. This CDR3 reads CATKRGGGEAGELFF. Here the CDR3 DNA reads TGTGCCACCAAACGGGGGGGCGGCGAAGCCGGGGAGCTGTTTTTT.

The rearrangement uses TRBV28 and TRBJ2-7; unclear D gene. This CDR3 comprises 14 residues. Germline V CDR1 and CDR2: MDHEN, SYDVKM. V was shortened by 3 bases and J by 2 bases, with 11 bases between the two germline ends. The DNA of the CDR3 is TGTGCCAGCAGTTTCTTGGCCGATACCTACGAGCAGTACTTC. Translating it yields CASSFLADTYEQYF.

This chain connects TRBV5-1 to TRBJ2-5; TRBD2 is a possible D gene (6 bases). Germline V gene data show CDR1 as SGHRS and CDR2 as YFSETQ. Trimming removed 5 bases at V and 3 bases at J, with 8 bases between. The length of the CDR3 is 12 residues. The CDR3 loop reads CASSLAEETQYF. CDR3 sequence (DNA): TGCGCCAGCAGTTTAGCGGAAGAGACCCAGTACTTC.

This CDR3 is CASSPGGREGSPLHF. Written as DNA, the CDR3 is TGTGCCAGCAGCCCCGGGGGTAGGGAGGGTTCACCCCTCCACTTT. The rearrangement joins TRBV7-3 to TRBJ1-6, with D perhaps TRBD1 (5 bases). CDR3 length: 15 amino acids. Germline CDR1 is SGHTA and CDR2 is FQGTGA. Trimming cost V 5 bases and J 9 bases, with 17 bases left between them.

The chain couples TRBV14 to TRBJ1-4; no clear D. Looked up from germline, CDR1 is SGHDN and CDR2 is FVKESK. The CDR3 is 15 amino acids. V lost 1 base and J 12 bases, leaving 18 bases between the germline ends. The CDR3 loop is CASSQGTSAAEELFF. As DNA, the CDR3 is TGTGCCAGCAGCCAAGGCACTTCTGCCGCTGAGGAACTGTTTTTT.

The chain uses TRBV18 and TRBJ1-5; D is perhaps TRBD1 (5 bases). Germline V lookup: CDR1 KGHSH, CDR2 LQKENI. The V end lost 2 bases, the J end lost 3 bases, and 11 bases lay between the germline ends. The CDR3 sequence is 15 residues long. The CDR3 loop reads CASSPGAGNNQPQHF. In DNA form, the CDR3 reads TGTGCCAGCTCACCAGGGGCAGGGAACAATCAGCCCCAGCATTTT.